The 2 T cell receptor beta chains given below trace back to one sample, sequenced in a study of blood T cell repertoires in COVID-19. Libraries were prepared by immunoSEQ multiplex PCR; TCRdb keeps only in-frame clonotypes and omits some of them. The sample contains over 350,000 clones, roughly 92% of which appear only once. The sample taken for sequencing was PBMCs or T cells enriched from blood (not recorded which). These receptor sequences come from a woman between 40 and 55 years old who had been exposed to COVID-19.

The chain has TRBV3-1 (or the pseudogene TRBV3-2) and TRBJ2-7, with TRBD2 matching 12 bases. Germline assignment: CDR1 LGHDT and CDR2 YNNKEL (reference sequence). V lost 3 bases and J lost 4; bases outside the gene matches: 7. The CDR3 sequence is 16 residues long. The CDR3 is CASSQVLAGGRYEQYF. The CDR3 region has the DNA TGTGCCAGCAGCCAGGTTCTAGCGGGAGGGAGGTACGAGCAGTACTTC.

The rearrangement joins TRBV12-5 to TRBJ1-3; D possibly corresponds to TRBD1 (5 bases). The CDR3 sequence is 16 residues long. V lost 6 bases to trimming and J lost 4 bases, with 19 bases between them. Germline V gives CDR1 LGHNT, CDR2 FRNRAP. CDR3 nucleotide sequence: TGTGCTAGTGGCCCTGACCGGGGGACCATGGGAAACACCATATATTTT. Translation: CASGPDRGTMGNTIYF.